This entry lists 9 T cell receptor beta chains sequenced from one sample in a study of human T cells and chemical hapten exposure. One entry per CDR3 protein results from TCRdb running MiXCR on the RACE reads. The table includes tens of thousands of distinct CDR3 sequences, about an eighth detected once. Time point given: patch test 3, about 24 weeks after DPC sensitization. As for treatment: therapeutic diphenylcyclopropenone sensitization with weekly scalp DPC. Specimen: whole blood, collected in connection with sensitization to the hapten diphenylcyclopropenone (DPC). Receptors were obtained from a man younger than 45 with alopecia areata. Some clones in this sample may be carry-over from other donors' samples.

This chain connects TRBV7-6 to TRBJ2-1; D is unclear. Germline V gives CDR1 SGHVS, CDR2 FNYEAQ. The ends were cut back, 4 bases at V and 5 bases at J, with 3 bases in the middle. This CDR3 contains 11 residues. The DNA for the CDR3 is TGTGCCAGCAGCTCTGACAATGAGCAGTTCTTC. Translated: CASSSDNEQFF. Full variable domain (rest looked up from reference TRBV7-6 and TRBJ2-1): GAGVSQSPRYKVTKRGQDVALRCDPISGHVSLYWYRQALGQGPEFLTYFNYEAQQDKSGLPNDRFSAERPEGSISTLTIQRTEQRDSAMYRCASSSDNEQFFGPGTRLTVL.

The chain uses TRBV5-1 and TRBJ2-7; D ambiguous. V shed 1 base and J shed 7 bases, with 15 bases lying between them. The germline gives CDR1 SGHRS, CDR2 YFSETQ. The CDR3 contains 14 residues. In DNA, the CDR3 is TGCGCCAGCAGCTTGAAATGGCCGGTTCGGGAGCAGTACTTC. Protein sequence: CASSLKWPVREQYF. Looking up the rest from reference TRBV5-1 and TRBJ2-7 gives the full variable domain: KAGVTQTPRYLIKTRGQQVTLSCSPISGHRSVSWYQQTPGQGLQFLFEYFSETQRNKGNFPGRFSGRQFSNSRSEMNVSTLELGDSALYLCASSLKWPVREQYFGPGTRLTVT.

J is TRBJ2-7 and V is TRBV5-5; 14 bases align to TRBD2. V was clipped by 2 bases and J by 0 bases; unmatched bases: 7. The CDR3 is 18 residues long. CDR1 is SGHKS and CDR2 is YYEKEE in the germline V gene (reference sequence). CDR3 in amino acids: CASSFRLAGGISSYEQYF. The DNA for the CDR3 is TGTGCCAGCAGCTTTAGACTAGCGGGGGGGATAAGCTCCTACGAGCAGTACTTC.

This clonotype was counted many times. This chain joins TRBV7-9 and TRBJ2-1, with 7 bases fitting TRBD2. The CDR3 loop spans 14 amino acids. Germline V gives CDR1 SEHNR, CDR2 FQNEAQ (reference sequence). V was clipped by 11 bases and J by 1 base; unmatched bases: 8. The CDR3 nucleotides read TGTGCCTCGGGGACCGGGGGGTCCTACAATGAGCAGTTCTTC. This translates into CASGTGGSYNEQFF.

This clonotype has ten or more counts. The V and J genes are TRBV20-1 and TRBJ1-5, with D hard to call. The germline gives CDR1 DFQATT, CDR2 SNEGSKA (reference sequence). V gave up 5 bases and J gave up 2 bases, with 16 bases separating them. The CDR3 extends over 15 amino acids. In nucleotides, the CDR3 is TGCAGTGCTCCCAGCGTCGGAGGCGGCAATCAGCCCCAGCATTTT. Translation: CSAPSVGGGNQPQHF.

This clonotype was picked up many times. The rearrangement uses TRBV15 and TRBJ2-1, with TRBD2 matching over 9 bases. The CDR3 has 17 amino acids. Trimming removed 3 bases from V and 7 bases from J; junction bases left unmatched: 13. The germline gives CDR1 LNHNV, CDR2 YYDKDF (reference sequence). CDR3 protein: CATSSVGAGGRNNEQFF. The CDR3 nucleotides read TGTGCCACCAGCAGTGTTGGTGCGGGGGGGCGGAATAATGAGCAGTTCTTC.

There are a few counts of this clonotype. V and J are TRBV6-2 or TRBV6-3 and TRBJ1-5; D perhaps matches TRBD1 (5 bases). Germline lookup yields CDR1 MNHEY and CDR2 SVGEGT. Trimming pared 6 bases from V and 0 bases from J, leaving 18 bases between. This CDR3 region has 17 residues. CDR3 sequence (DNA): TGTGCCAGCAGACACTACGGGGGGTTCGATAGCAATCAGCCCCAGCATTTT. Residues: CASRHYGGFDSNQPQHF.

The rearrangement links TRBV29-1 to TRBJ1-4, with D uncertain. Germline V CDR1 and CDR2: SQVTM, ANQGSEA. The V end lost 4 bases, the J end lost 7 bases, and 13 bases lay between the germline ends. This CDR3 spans 13 amino acids. For the CDR3, the DNA is TGCAGCGTTGGATCAGGCCGGGGTGAAAAACTGTTTTTT. Its translation is CSVGSGRGEKLFF.

Turning to this clonotype: A much larger clone lies one base from this, so it may be a read error. J is TRBJ2-7 and V is TRBV3-1, with 7 nucleotides matching TRBD1. The CDR3 loop spans 14 amino acids. In germline, CDR1 is LGHDT, CDR2 YNNKEL (reference sequence). The DNA of the CDR3 is TGTACCAGCAGCCAAGCGGCAGGGGGTCGCGAGCAGTACTTC. This codes for CTSSQAAGGREQYF.